A single sample is the source of the 5 T cell receptor beta chains below, sequenced in a study of PD-1 blockade in classical Hodgkin lymphoma. Time point of the sample: cycle 4 day 1 (C4D1), after less than 7 weeks of nivolumab. Each of the patients experienced relapse following autologous stem cell transplantation, and their brentuximab vedotin exposure differed. The CD4+ T cells used were purified from thawed PBMCs through magnetic negative selection. Profiled with immunoSEQ multiplex PCR; TCRdb holds only in-frame clones, not every one. Here the sample spans under 20,000 clones, roughly three quarters being singletons. Sequencing was performed on CD4+ T cells from blood, taken before the fourth cycle of nivolumab. The receptors shown here come from a human donor with classical Hodgkin lymphoma.

CDR3 protein: CASSLVGVLGSYNEQFF. The CDR3 DNA reads TGTGCCAGCAGCTTGGTTGGGGTATTGGGCTCCTACAATGAGCAGTTCTTC. The chain uses TRBV5-6 and TRBJ2-1, with unresolved D. Trimming removed 0 bases at V and 0 bases at J, with 13 bases between. The CDR3 has 17 residues. From germline, CDR1 is SGHDT and CDR2 YYEEEE.

V is TRBV9 and J is TRBJ2-3; D may be TRBD2 (6 bases). The CDR3 sequence is 15 residues long. The V gene's germline CDR1 is SGDLS and CDR2 YYNGEE. Trimming left V 4 bases short and J 3 bases short, with 15 bases between. The CDR3 protein is CASSTDGSRTDTQYF. The DNA of the CDR3 is TGTGCCAGCAGCACCGACGGGAGTAGGACAGATACGCAGTATTTT.

This clone was counted between two and nine times. This chain links TRBV5-1 with TRBJ2-1; D is possibly TRBD1 (7 bases). This CDR3 has 15 amino acids. Per the germline V gene, CDR1 is SGHRS and CDR2 is YFSETQ. V was pared by 4 bases and J by 0 bases, with 11 bases between. CDR3 nucleotides: TGCGCCAGCAGCACTCAGGGGGGCTCCTACAATGAGCAGTTCTTC. Amino acids: CASSTQGGSYNEQFF.

The sample holds one count of this clone. The chain uses TRBV6-5 and TRBJ2-6; D is undetermined. Germline assignment: CDR1 MNHEY and CDR2 SVGAGI. V was cut by 5 bases and J by 3 bases, with 8 bases left in between. CDR3 length: 14 amino acids. The chain's CDR3 is CASSLSSGANVLTF. Here the CDR3 DNA reads TGTGCCAGCAGTCTCTCAAGTGGGGCCAACGTCCTGACTTTC.

This clone was counted only a few times. The rearrangement links TRBV6-5 to TRBJ1-2; D is perhaps TRBD1 (5 bases). CDR1 MNHEY and CDR2 SVGAGI come from the germline V gene. The CDR3 consists of 12 residues. Trimming took off 2 bases at V and 7 bases at J, with 8 bases between the two ends. The CDR3 sequence: CASSYVGGGYTF. CDR3 coding DNA: TGTGCCAGCAGTTACGTCGGGGGTGGCTACACCTTC.